The rows below give T cell receptor beta chains drawn from one sample of a study of blood T cell repertoires in COVID-19. The table came from immunoSEQ multiplex PCR; TCRdb's copy has only in-frame clones and leaves some out. The sample contains 200,000 to 250,000 clones, roughly 90% of which appear only once. Sample: peripheral blood. All receptors come from a man aged 25-40 years who had recovered from COVID-19. The conserved cysteine and the conserved F or W are not part of the CDR3 here.

CDR3aa: ASSGTRYGYT
v_gene: TRBV10-1
j_gene: TRBJ1-2

CDR3aa: ASSFSVEETSTDTQY
v_gene: TRBV6-2/TRBV6-3
j_gene: TRBJ2-3

CDR3aa: ASSPRTGTTGYT
v_gene: TRBV6-5
j_gene: TRBJ1-2

CDR3aa: AWCREGGRFPPEQF
v_gene: TRBV30
j_gene: TRBJ2-1

CDR3aa: ASSHTRAYEQY
v_gene: TRBV3-1/TRBV3-2
j_gene: TRBJ2-7

CDR3aa: ASSLVLGGTEAF
v_gene: TRBV7-8
j_gene: TRBJ1-1

CDR3aa: ASRGGEDSGNTIY
v_gene: TRBV25-1
j_gene: TRBJ1-3

CDR3aa: ASSLTSGGLLTLKNIQY
v_gene: TRBV6-2/TRBV6-3
j_gene: TRBJ2-4

CDR3aa: ASSFRRNTQY
v_gene: TRBV5-8
j_gene: TRBJ2-3

CDR3aa: ASSTRKRQSYNEQF
v_gene: TRBV9
j_gene: TRBJ2-1

CDR3aa: ASSPGTGPFYGYT
v_gene: TRBV4-3
j_gene: TRBJ1-2

CDR3aa: AISESGTGATGELF
v_gene: TRBV10-3
j_gene: TRBJ2-2

CDR3aa: ASSQLPFEGYYTDTQY
v_gene: TRBV3-1/TRBV3-2
j_gene: TRBJ2-3

CDR3aa: ASSARDRGPGYT
v_gene: TRBV4-1
j_gene: TRBJ1-2

CDR3aa: ASSLAGGEQY
v_gene: TRBV5-5
j_gene: TRBJ2-7

CDR3aa: ATSDLGAGASTDTQY
v_gene: TRBV24-1
j_gene: TRBJ2-3

CDR3aa: ATSGRTGDGTDTQY
v_gene: TRBV24-1
j_gene: TRBJ2-3

CDR3aa: ASSPRDSYSNQPQH
v_gene: TRBV27
j_gene: TRBJ1-5

CDR3aa: ASIRATNEKLF
v_gene: TRBV2
j_gene: TRBJ1-4

CDR3aa: ATSSRQGTNYGYT
v_gene: TRBV15
j_gene: TRBJ1-2

CDR3aa: ASSLGVAGVQETQY
v_gene: TRBV7-8
j_gene: TRBJ2-5

CDR3aa: AIRDRGLRDYGYT
v_gene: TRBV28
j_gene: TRBJ1-2